A selection of T cell receptor beta chains follows, all from one sample in a study of T cell responses to AZD1222 COVID-19 vaccine. Clones were read by immunoSEQ multiplex PCR, and TCRdb kept only the in-frame ones, dropping some. The sample shows 150,000 to 200,000 clones, approximately 90% of them seen only once. The sample here was peripheral blood, taken on day 0 of AZD1222 vaccination. These receptors all stem from an adult in good health. The CDR3 runs from the conserved cysteine through the conserved F or W. A D gene is named only where the DNA matches it firmly. Clone size is shown for a subset of rows, as once, few, many or a class of expanded clone.

v_gene,d_gene,abundance,j_gene,CDR3nt,CDR3aa
TRBV6-5,.,.,TRBJ1-2,TGTGCCAGCAGTTACGAGGGGCGCGGCTACACCTTC,CASSYEGRGYTF
TRBV2,.,.,TRBJ1-3,TGTGCCAGCAGTGAAGGGGCAGGCTTTGGAAACACCATATATTTT,CASSEGAGFGNTIYF
TRBV30,.,.,TRBJ1-2,TGTGCCTGGAGTGCGGACGGGAGGACCAATGGCTACACCTTC,CAWSADGRTNGYTF
TRBV6-2/TRBV6-3,TRBD2,.,TRBJ2-3,TGTGCCAGCAGCCCGAGCGGGGGGGCTTTGAATACGCAGTATTTT,CASSPSGGALNTQYF
TRBV3-1/TRBV3-2,TRBD1,.,TRBJ1-2,TGTGCCAGCAGCCACCAAGCGACAGGGGGACGGGATGGCTACACCTTC,CASSHQATGGRDGYTF
TRBV9,TRBD2,.,TRBJ2-7,TGTGCCAGCAGCCCTAAGGCGGGGGAGGGCCCCTACGAGCAGTACTTC,CASSPKAGEGPYEQYF
TRBV12-2,.,.,TRBJ2-7,TGTGCAAGTCGCTTAGAAGGTATGGGAGGGTCCTACGAGCAGTACTTC,CASRLEGMGGSYEQYF
TRBV2,TRBD1,once,TRBJ2-2,TGTGCCAGCCAGGTGGACAGGGCCACCGGGGAGCTGTTTTTT,CASQVDRATGELFF
TRBV27,.,once,TRBJ1-2,TGTGCCAGCAGTTTAAGGGGCGGCGGGTCCTATGGCTACACCTTC,CASSLRGGGSYGYTF
TRBV9,.,.,TRBJ1-1,TGTGCCAGCAGCACCCAGGTGAACACTGAAGCTTTCTTT,CASSTQVNTEAFF
TRBV7-9,.,.,TRBJ1-2,TGTGCCAGCAGCTTAGATGACCAGGCCTATGGCTACACCTTC,CASSLDDQAYGYTF
TRBV27,.,.,TRBJ1-1,TGTGCCAGCAGTTTATTAGCGGCGAACACTGAAGCTTTCTTT,CASSLLAANTEAFF
TRBV24-1,TRBD1,.,TRBJ2-3,TGTGCCACCAGTGATTCTGGCAGGGGGCTTGGAGATACGCAGTATTTT,CATSDSGRGLGDTQYF
TRBV27,.,.,TRBJ1-5,TGTGCCAGCTCCCCCACAGGTAGCAATCAGCCCCAGCATTTT,CASSPTGSNQPQHF
TRBV9,.,.,TRBJ1-2,TGTGCCAGCAGCGCTGAGGGGCAAACAGGGCCTAACTATGGCTACACCTTC,CASSAEGQTGPNYGYTF
TRBV30,.,.,TRBJ2-1,TGTGCCTGGAGGACAGGCGGTGAGCAGTTCTTC,CAWRTGGEQFF
TRBV19,TRBD1,.,TRBJ1-5,TGTGCCAGTAGTATAGGGACAGGTGGGGGACAGCCCCAGCATTTT,CASSIGTGGGQPQHF
TRBV6-5,.,.,TRBJ2-5,TGTGCCAGCAGTTACTCGAGCAGGGCGGGAGAGACCCAGTACTTC,CASSYSSRAGETQYF
TRBV7-2,TRBD2,.,TRBJ2-1,TGTGCCAGCAGCTTAGCCGGGACTACCAACAATGAGCAGTTCTTC,CASSLAGTTNNEQFF
TRBV3-1/TRBV3-2,TRBD1,.,TRBJ2-1,TGTGCCAGCAGCCAAGAGGACAGGGGCTCCTACAATGAGCAGTTCTTC,CASSQEDRGSYNEQFF
TRBV4-3,.,.,TRBJ1-2,TGCGCCAGCAGCCAAGATGGGGGCGGCTACACCTTC,CASSQDGGGYTF
TRBV3-1/TRBV3-2,.,.,TRBJ2-5,TGTGCCAGCAGCCGGTTGCAAGAGACCCAGTACTTC,CASSRLQETQYF
TRBV6-5,.,once,TRBJ1-4,TGTGCCAGCAGTTCCAAAGGGGCCCCATTCCGGGAAAAACTGTTTTTT,CASSSKGAPFREKLFF
TRBV3-1/TRBV3-2,TRBD1,.,TRBJ1-1,TGTGCCAGCCTTCGACAGGGCGGCACTGAAGCTTTCTTT,CASLRQGGTEAFF
TRBV27,.,.,TRBJ1-2,TGTGCCAGCAGCTTCAATTTGGGAGCAGGCAGATTCTATGGCTACACCTTC,CASSFNLGAGRFYGYTF
TRBV4-3,.,.,TRBJ2-3,TGCGCCAGCAGCCCCTCGGTTGTCCCTAGCACAGATACGCAGTATTTT,CASSPSVVPSTDTQYF
TRBV28,TRBD1,.,TRBJ1-5,TGTGCCAGCAGCGAACACAGGGGTTCGGGCAATCAGCCCCAGCATTTT,CASSEHRGSGNQPQHF
TRBV5-5,.,.,TRBJ1-1,TGTGCCAGCAGCTTGCGGGTAAACACTGAAGCTTTCTTT,CASSLRVNTEAFF
TRBV11-3,TRBD1,.,TRBJ2-5,TGTGCCAGCAGCTCAAGACAGGGGCAGACCCAGTACTTC,CASSSRQGQTQYF
TRBV19,.,once,TRBJ1-1,TGTGCCAGTAGTCATACAGGGTACACTGAAGCTTTCTTT,CASSHTGYTEAFF
TRBV6-5,TRBD1,once,TRBJ1-5,TGTGCCAGCAGCCCAACAGGGGTCGGCAATCAGCCCCAGCATTTT,CASSPTGVGNQPQHF
TRBV19,.,.,TRBJ1-6,TGTGCCAGTAGTATATCCTGGACTCTCCCCCCCCTCCACTTT,CASSISWTLPPLHF
TRBV3-1/TRBV3-2,.,.,TRBJ1-2,TGTGCCAGCGGACTACAGGGAACGGGCTATGGCTACACCTTC,CASGLQGTGYGYTF
TRBV6-5,TRBD1,.,TRBJ2-7,TGTGCCAGCGGGACAGGTTCTACGAGGCAGTACTTC,CASGTGSTRQYF
TRBV7-2,.,.,TRBJ1-2,TGTGCCAGCAGCTTAAGTCAGGGCTATGGCTACACCTTC,CASSLSQGYGYTF
TRBV15,.,.,TRBJ2-7,TGTGCCACCAGCAGAGATATCAGGGGGGATGGGTCCTACGAGCAGTACTTC,CATSRDIRGDGSYEQYF
TRBV4-2,TRBD1,.,TRBJ1-2,TGTGCCAGCAGCCCCTCCCGTGGACAGGACTATGGCTACACCTTC,CASSPSRGQDYGYTF
TRBV9,TRBD2,.,TRBJ2-1,TGTGCCAGCAGCGTAGCCTTGGGGGGACTAGGTTACAATGAGCAGTTCTTC,CASSVALGGLGYNEQFF
TRBV7-9,TRBD1,.,TRBJ1-5,TGTGCCAGCAGCCCAGGGGGCTTTAGGCAGCCCCAGCATTTT,CASSPGGFRQPQHF
TRBV6-5,.,.,TRBJ1-1,TGTGCCAGCTCCTTTAACGGGAACACTGAAGCTTTCTTT,CASSFNGNTEAFF
TRBV6-5,.,.,TRBJ2-2,TGTGCCAGCCAGGGCCCAGCAAACACCGGGGAGCTGTTTTTT,CASQGPANTGELFF
TRBV2,.,.,TRBJ2-6,TGTGCCAGCAGTCTTGGGGCCTCTGGGGCCAACGTCCTGACTTTC,CASSLGASGANVLTF
TRBV18,.,.,TRBJ2-1,TGTGCCAGCTCAGTTCAGAACAATGAGCAGTTCTTC,CASSVQNNEQFF
TRBV15,.,.,TRBJ2-7,TGTGCCACCAGCAGAGGGTTGGGGGGCAGCCAATCCTACGAGCAGTACTTC,CATSRGLGGSQSYEQYF
TRBV5-6,.,.,TRBJ2-7,TGTGCCAGCAGCTTGGGTCCAGCGGACGAGCAGTACTTC,CASSLGPADEQYF
TRBV2,.,few,TRBJ2-2,TGTGCCAGCAGTGAACCCCCCGGGGAGCTGTTTTTT,CASSEPPGELFF
TRBV6-5,.,.,TRBJ1-2,TGTGCCAGCGGGCCTGGGGGCGGCTATGGCTACACCTTC,CASGPGGGYGYTF
TRBV21-1,.,.,TRBJ1-1,TGTGCCAGCACCCCAGGGTGGGCCGTGACTGAAGCTTTCTTT,CASTPGWAVTEAFF
TRBV10-1,.,.,TRBJ2-7,TGCGCCAGCAGTGAGGGGACACAGTCCAGCTCCTACGAGCAGTACTTC,CASSEGTQSSSYEQYF
TRBV9,.,once,TRBJ1-2,TGTGCCAGCAGCGCCCCACAGGCCCGCTATGGCTACACCTTC,CASSAPQARYGYTF
TRBV7-9,TRBD1,.,TRBJ1-1,TGTGCCAGCGCGTGGGGACAGGGGTGGACTGAAGCTTTCTTT,CASAWGQGWTEAFF
TRBV7-7,.,.,TRBJ2-7,TGTGCTAGCAGCTTAGGATCTACAGGCTCCTACGAGCAGTACTTC,CASSLGSTGSYEQYF
TRBV7-5,.,few,TRBJ2-5,TGTGCCAGAAGCTTAGCATGGACAGGTAGGAACCAAGAGACCCAGTACTTC,CARSLAWTGRNQETQYF
TRBV6-2/TRBV6-3,.,few,TRBJ2-5,TGTGCCAGCAGTGGCGGACAGATTTACCAAGAGACCCAGTACTTC,CASSGGQIYQETQYF
TRBV27,.,.,TRBJ1-4,TGTGCCAGCAGCCCACGAACAGGGTCAACTAATGAAAAACTGTTTTTT,CASSPRTGSTNEKLFF